A single sample is the source of the 3 T cell receptor beta chains below, sequenced in a study of shared clonotypes between healthy human individuals (dated by TCRdb to 2018 to 2021). Library prep was done by the immunoSEQ multiplex PCR assay. TCRdb re-hosts the immuneACCESS table, in-frame sequences only. Its copies lack some clones; in the studies checked, an unresolved V gene accounts for under half of them, and the cause for the rest is not known. The table for this sample lists 1.4 million or so clones; approximately 98.5% of them were counted only once. The top ten constitute 0.36% of the sample. Material: naive CD4+ T cells sorted from blood. Read against the paper, the sample's cell subset or site label means: CD45RA+ positively selected. These TCRs come from a man aged 25 to 40 in good health.

CDR3 sequence (DNA): TGTGCCAGTAAAATGAACAGGGAGAACACTGAAGCTTTCTTT. Residues: CASKMNRENTEAFF. The chain couples TRBV19 to TRBJ1-1, with a weak D call TRBD1 (6 bases). The germline CDR1 and CDR2 sequences are LNHDA and SQIVND (reference sequence). V was cut by 7 bases and J by 1 base, with 13 bases left in between. The CDR3 runs to 14 residues.

This CDR3 reads CASSFVETAAYEQYF. CDR3 DNA: TGTGCCAGCAGCTTCGTAGAGACTGCAGCCTACGAGCAGTACTTC. The chain joins TRBV5-5 to TRBJ2-7; D call uncertain. Between the trimmed V and J ends, which lost 2 bases and 2 bases, there was a span of 14 bases. This CDR3 is built from 15 residues. Germline CDR1 and CDR2: SGHKS and YYEKEE (reference sequence).

The chain is built from TRBV14 and TRBJ2-1; TRBD1 matches at 8 bases. The ends lost 3 bases at V and 5 bases at J; junction bases unmatched: 9. The germline CDR1 and CDR2 sequences are SGHDN and FVKESK. The CDR3 sequence is 16 residues long. The CDR3 DNA sequence: TGTGCCAGCAGCCAGAGGACAGGGTACGGAAACAATGAGCAGTTCTTC. Protein: CASSQRTGYGNNEQFF.